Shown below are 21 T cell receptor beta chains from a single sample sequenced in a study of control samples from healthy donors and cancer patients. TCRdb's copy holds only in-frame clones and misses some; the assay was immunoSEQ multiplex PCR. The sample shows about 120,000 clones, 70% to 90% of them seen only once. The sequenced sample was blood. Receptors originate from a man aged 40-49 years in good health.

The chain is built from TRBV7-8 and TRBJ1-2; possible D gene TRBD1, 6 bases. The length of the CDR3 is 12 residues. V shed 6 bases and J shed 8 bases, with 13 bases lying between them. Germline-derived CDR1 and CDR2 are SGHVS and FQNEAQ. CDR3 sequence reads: CASSLQGRGYTF. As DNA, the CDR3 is TGTGCCAGCAGTTTACAGGGACGAGGCTACACCTTC.

DNA for the CDR3: TGTGCCAGCAGTCCGGGACAGGGGTTCTACAATGAGCAGTTCTTC. Amino acids: CASSPGQGFYNEQFF. The genes are TRBV6-6 and TRBJ2-1; TRBD1 matches at 10 bases. Losses at the gene ends were 5 bases for V and 3 bases for J; bases not matched to a gene: 4. Germline V gene lookup returns CDR1 MNHNY and CDR2 SVGAGI (reference sequence). This CDR3 has 15 amino acids.

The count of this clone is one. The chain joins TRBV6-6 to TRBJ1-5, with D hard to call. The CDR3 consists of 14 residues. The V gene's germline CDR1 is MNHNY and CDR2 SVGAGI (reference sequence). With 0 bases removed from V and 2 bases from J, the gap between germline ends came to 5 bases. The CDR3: CASSYSTGNQPQHF. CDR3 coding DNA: TGTGCCAGCAGTTACTCGACCGGCAATCAGCCCCAGCATTTT.

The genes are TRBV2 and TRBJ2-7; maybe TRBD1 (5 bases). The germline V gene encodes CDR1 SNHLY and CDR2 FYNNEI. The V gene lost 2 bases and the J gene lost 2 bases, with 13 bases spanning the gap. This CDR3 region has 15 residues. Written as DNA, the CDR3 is TGTGCCAGCAGTGAACGCAGACAGAAACCCTACGAGCAGTACTTC. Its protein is CASSERRQKPYEQYF.

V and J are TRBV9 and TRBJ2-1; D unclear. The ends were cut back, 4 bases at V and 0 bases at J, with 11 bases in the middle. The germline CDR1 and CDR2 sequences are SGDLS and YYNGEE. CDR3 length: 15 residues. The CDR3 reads CASSSLAGSYNEQFF. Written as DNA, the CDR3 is TGTGCCAGCAGCTCCTTGGCCGGCTCCTACAATGAGCAGTTCTTC.

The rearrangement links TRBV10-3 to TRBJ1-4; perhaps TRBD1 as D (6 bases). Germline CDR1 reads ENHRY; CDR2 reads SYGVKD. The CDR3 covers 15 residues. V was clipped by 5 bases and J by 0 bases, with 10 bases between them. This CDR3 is CAISSHRATNEKLFF. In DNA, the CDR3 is TGTGCCATCAGTTCTCACAGGGCAACTAATGAAAAACTGTTTTTT.

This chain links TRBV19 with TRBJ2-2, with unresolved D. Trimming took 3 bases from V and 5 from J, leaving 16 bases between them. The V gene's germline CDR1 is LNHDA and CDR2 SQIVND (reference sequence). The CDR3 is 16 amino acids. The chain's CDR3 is CASSIRTVDGTGELFF. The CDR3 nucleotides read TGTGCCAGTAGTATTCGGACGGTGGATGGGACCGGGGAGCTGTTTTTT.

The CDR3 DNA reads as TGTGCCATCAGTGAGGGGGCCCAAGAGACCCAGTACTTC. Protein: CAISEGAQETQYF. The chain is built from TRBV10-3 and TRBJ2-5; the D gene is possibly TRBD1 (5 bases). With 2 bases removed from V and 1 base from J, the gap between germline ends came to 5 bases. Germline V gene sequence: CDR1 ENHRY, CDR2 SYGVKD. The CDR3 covers 13 residues.

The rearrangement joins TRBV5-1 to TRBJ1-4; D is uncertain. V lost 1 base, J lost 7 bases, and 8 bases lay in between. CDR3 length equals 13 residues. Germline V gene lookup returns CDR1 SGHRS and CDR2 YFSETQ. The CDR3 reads CASSLMGSEKLFF. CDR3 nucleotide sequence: TGCGCCAGCAGCTTGATGGGGAGTGAAAAACTGTTTTTT.

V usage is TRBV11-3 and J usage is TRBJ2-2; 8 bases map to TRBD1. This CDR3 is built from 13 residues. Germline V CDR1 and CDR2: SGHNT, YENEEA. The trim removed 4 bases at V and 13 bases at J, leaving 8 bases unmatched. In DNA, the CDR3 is TGTGCCAGCAGCTCCTCCGGGACAGGTGGGCTGTTTTTT. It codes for CASSSSGTGGLFF.

The CDR3: CATSRPKGTGGGYTF. In DNA form, the CDR3 reads TGTGCCACCAGCAGGCCAAAGGGGACAGGTGGCGGCTACACCTTC. The chain couples TRBV15 to TRBJ1-2; 8 nucleotides align to TRBD1. The junction had 11 bases not matched to a gene; V was cut back by 3 bases and J by 8 bases. CDR1 LNHNV and CDR2 YYDKDF come from the germline V gene (reference sequence). The CDR3 loop spans 15 amino acids.

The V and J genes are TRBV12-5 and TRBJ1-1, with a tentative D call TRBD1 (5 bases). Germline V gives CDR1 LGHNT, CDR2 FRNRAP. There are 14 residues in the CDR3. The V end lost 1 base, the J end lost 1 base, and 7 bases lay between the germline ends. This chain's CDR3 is CASGLGGPNTEAFF. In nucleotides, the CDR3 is TGTGCTAGTGGTTTGGGGGGCCCGAACACTGAAGCTTTCTTT.

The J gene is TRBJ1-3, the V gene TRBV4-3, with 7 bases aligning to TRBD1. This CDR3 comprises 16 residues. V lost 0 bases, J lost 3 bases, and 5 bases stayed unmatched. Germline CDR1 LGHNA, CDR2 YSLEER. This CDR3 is CASSQDSHRGGNTIYF. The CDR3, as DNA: TGCGCCAGCAGCCAAGATTCCCACAGGGGTGGAAACACCATATATTTT.

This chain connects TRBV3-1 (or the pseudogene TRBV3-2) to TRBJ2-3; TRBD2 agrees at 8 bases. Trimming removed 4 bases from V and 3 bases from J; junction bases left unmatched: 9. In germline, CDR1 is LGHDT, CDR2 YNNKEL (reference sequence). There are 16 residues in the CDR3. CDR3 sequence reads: CASSPLVAGGTDTQYF. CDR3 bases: TGTGCCAGCAGCCCCTTGGTCGCGGGGGGAACAGATACGCAGTATTTT.

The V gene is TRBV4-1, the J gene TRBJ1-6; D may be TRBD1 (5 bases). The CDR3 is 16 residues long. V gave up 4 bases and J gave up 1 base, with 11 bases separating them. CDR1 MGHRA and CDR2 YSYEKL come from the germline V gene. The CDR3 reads CASSRGAGSYNSPLHF. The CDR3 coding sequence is TGCGCCAGCAGCCGTGGGGCAGGGTCCTATAATTCACCCCTCCACTTT.

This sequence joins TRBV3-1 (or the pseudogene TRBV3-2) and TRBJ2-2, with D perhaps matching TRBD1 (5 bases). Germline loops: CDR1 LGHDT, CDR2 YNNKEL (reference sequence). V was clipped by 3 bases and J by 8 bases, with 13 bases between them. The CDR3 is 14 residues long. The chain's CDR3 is CASSHRVGAGELFF. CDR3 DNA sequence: TGTGCCAGCAGCCACCGAGTTGGGGCGGGGGAGCTGTTTTTT.

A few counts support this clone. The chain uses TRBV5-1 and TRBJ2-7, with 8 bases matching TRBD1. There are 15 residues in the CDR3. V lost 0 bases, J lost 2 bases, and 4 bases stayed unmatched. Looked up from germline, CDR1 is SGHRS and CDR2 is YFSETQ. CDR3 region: CASSLDGTGTYEQYF. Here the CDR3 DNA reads TGCGCCAGCAGCTTGGACGGGACAGGAACCTACGAGCAGTACTTC.

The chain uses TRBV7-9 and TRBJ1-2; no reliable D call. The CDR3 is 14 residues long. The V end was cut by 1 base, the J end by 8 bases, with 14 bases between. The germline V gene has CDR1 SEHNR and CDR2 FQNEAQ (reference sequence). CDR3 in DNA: TGTGCCAGCAGCTTAGGGACCCCAAGTAGGGGCTACACCTTC. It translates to CASSLGTPSRGYTF.

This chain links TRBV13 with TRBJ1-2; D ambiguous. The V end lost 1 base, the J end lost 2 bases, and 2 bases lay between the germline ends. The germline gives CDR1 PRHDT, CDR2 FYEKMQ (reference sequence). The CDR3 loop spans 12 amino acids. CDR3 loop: CASSLANYGYTF. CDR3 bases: TGTGCCAGCAGCTTAGCCAACTATGGCTACACCTTC.

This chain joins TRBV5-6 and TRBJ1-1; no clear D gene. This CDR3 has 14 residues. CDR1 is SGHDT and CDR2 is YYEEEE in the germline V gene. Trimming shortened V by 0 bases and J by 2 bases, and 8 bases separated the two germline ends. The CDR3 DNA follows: TGTGCCAGCAGCTTGGGGGCGAAAAACACTGAAGCTTTCTTT. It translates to CASSLGAKNTEAFF.

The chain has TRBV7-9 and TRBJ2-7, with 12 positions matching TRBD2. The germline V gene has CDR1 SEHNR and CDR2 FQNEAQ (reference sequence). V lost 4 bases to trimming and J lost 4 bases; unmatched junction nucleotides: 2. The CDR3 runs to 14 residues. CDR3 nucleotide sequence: TGTGCCAGCAGCTCAGGACTAGCGGGGTACGAGCAGTACTTC. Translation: CASSSGLAGYEQYF.